Each of the 16 T cell receptor beta chains below was sequenced from the same sample in a study of T cells in localized non-small cell lung cancer. Libraries were prepared by immunoSEQ multiplex PCR; TCRdb keeps only in-frame clonotypes and omits some of them. The sample has some 35,000 clones, just over 90% seen once; the top ten hold approximately 6.5%. The sequencing here drew on peripheral blood, taken before any cancer treatment. Every receptor here comes from a female donor over 55 with stage I lung adenocarcinoma.

This clone came up a few times. The V call is TRBV19, the J call TRBJ2-3; D remains unclear. The CDR3 consists of 15 residues. Between the trimmed V and J ends, which lost 1 base and 3 bases, there was a span of 11 bases. CDR1 is LNHDA and CDR2 is SQIVND in the germline V gene (reference sequence). The chain's CDR3 is CASSIGQERTDTQYF. Written as DNA, the CDR3 is TGTGCCAGTAGTATAGGGCAGGAGAGGACAGATACGCAGTATTTT. The variable domain in full, with the rest retrieved from reference TRBV19 and TRBJ2-3, is DGGITQSPKYLFRKEGQNVTLSCEQNLNHDAMYWYRQDPGQGLRLIYYSQIVNDFQKGDIAEGYSVSREKKESFPLTVTSAQKNPTAFYLCASSIGQERTDTQYFGPGTRLTVL.

The chain combines TRBV7-8 with TRBJ1-1; the D is unclear. The germline gives CDR1 SGHVS, CDR2 FQNEAQ. The germline V and J ends were trimmed by 2 bases and 6 bases, with 7 bases remaining between them. The CDR3 runs to 12 residues. The CDR3 nucleotides are TGTGCCAGCAGCTTAATGGGCTCTGAAGCTTTCTTT. Translation gives CASSLMGSEAFF.

In its sample, this clone was seen a few times. The J gene is TRBJ1-1, the V gene TRBV5-1; no definite D call. The CDR3 runs 14 residues. V was shortened by 1 base and J by 3 bases, with 10 bases between the two germline ends. CDR1 SGHRS and CDR2 YFSETQ come from the germline V gene. The CDR3 loop is CASSLMPGDTEAFF. The CDR3 nucleotides read TGCGCCAGCAGCTTGATGCCTGGGGACACTGAAGCTTTCTTT.

V and J are TRBV28 and TRBJ2-5; 7 nucleotides align to TRBD2. The CDR3 runs to 16 residues. Germline CDR1 and CDR2: MDHEN and SYDVKM. V was pared by 4 bases and J by 1 base, with 9 bases of the junction left unmatched. The CDR3 DNA reads as TGTGCCAGCAGTTCTCCCTCACTAGCGCTCCAAGAGACCCAGTACTTC. It is translated as CASSSPSLALQETQYF.

The chain links TRBV4-1 to TRBJ2-1; the match to TRBD2 covers 8 bases. V gave up 3 bases and J gave up 0 bases; unmatched junction bases: 7. Per the germline V gene, CDR1 is MGHRA and CDR2 is YSYEKL. This CDR3 spans 17 amino acids. The CDR3 nucleotides are TGCGCCAGCAGCCATGTACTTACTAGCGGCTCCTACAATGAGCAGTTCTTC. Amino acid sequence: CASSHVLTSGSYNEQFF.

The V call is TRBV18, the J call TRBJ2-6; 8 positions match TRBD1. This CDR3 has 18 amino acids. The ends lost 3 bases at V and 1 base at J; junction bases unmatched: 8. Per the germline V gene, CDR1 is KGHSH and CDR2 is LQKENI. In nucleotides, the CDR3 is TGTGCCAGCTCACCCCGTCGGACAGGGCAGTCTGGGGCCAACGTCCTGACTTTC. This gives the protein CASSPRRTGQSGANVLTF.

This clone has only one observation. The rearrangement joins TRBV19 to TRBJ1-2, with D possibly TRBD1 on 5 matching bases. This CDR3 comprises 16 residues. Germline CDR1 reads LNHDA; CDR2 reads SQIVND (reference sequence). V gave up 6 bases and J gave up 1 base, with 18 bases separating them. As DNA, the CDR3 is TGTGCCAGTAGCAAGCTAGGAACGGGGGTTAACTATGGCTACACCTTC. This codes for CASSKLGTGVNYGYTF. The entire variable domain, with the rest obtained from reference TRBV19 and TRBJ1-2, is as follows: DGGITQSPKYLFRKEGQNVTLSCEQNLNHDAMYWYRQDPGQGLRLIYYSQIVNDFQKGDIAEGYSVSREKKESFPLTVTSAQKNPTAFYLCASSKLGTGVNYGYTFGSGTRLTVV.

The chain is built from TRBV6-1 and TRBJ2-1; 9 bases align to TRBD2. The junction had 5 bases not matched to a gene; V was cut back by 4 bases and J by 4 bases. The CDR3 sequence is 15 residues long. Germline V gives CDR1 MNHNS, CDR2 SASEGT. The CDR3 DNA reads TGTGCCAGCAGTGCTTTAGCGGGGGAATACAATGAGCAGTTCTTC. Translation gives CASSALAGEYNEQFF.

The rearrangement links TRBV7-8 to TRBJ1-5; D possibly corresponds to TRBD1 (5 bases). Germline CDR1 reads SGHVS; CDR2 reads FQNEAQ. The CDR3 has 14 amino acids. The V gene lost 4 bases and the J gene lost 6 bases, with 13 bases spanning the gap. The CDR3 here is CASSSRQTLQPQHF. In nucleotides, the CDR3 is TGTGCCAGCAGCTCCCGACAGACACTTCAGCCCCAGCATTTT. Complete variable domain (other parts from reference TRBV7-8 and TRBJ1-5): GAGVSQSPRYKVAKRGQDVALRCDPISGHVSLFWYQQALGQGPEFLTYFQNEAQLDKSGLPSDRFFAERPEGSVSTLKIQRTQQEDSAVYLCASSSRQTLQPQHFGDGTRLSIL.

The chain has TRBV6-7 and TRBJ1-1; the D is unclear. TRBV6-7 is identified as an open reading frame with a role that is uncertain. The CDR3 contains 15 residues. V gave up 4 bases and J gave up 2 bases, with 14 bases separating them. This CDR3 is CASSLWFLCNTEAFF. CDR3 bases: TGTGCCAGCAGTTTATGGTTTTTGTGCAACACTGAAGCTTTCTTT.

The chain couples TRBV2 to TRBJ1-5; possible D gene TRBD1, 5 bases. CDR1 is SNHLY and CDR2 is FYNNEI in the germline V gene. V shed 7 bases and J shed 7 bases, with 14 bases lying between them. This CDR3 spans 13 amino acids. The CDR3 sequence is CASTLAGNQPQHF. CDR3 nucleotides: TGTGCCAGCACATTGGCAGGGAACCAGCCCCAGCATTTT.

CDR3 amino acids: CASIGQPDNQPQHF. CDR3 nucleotides: TGTGCCAGCATAGGCCAGCCAGACAATCAGCCCCAGCATTTT. The V gene is TRBV6-1, the J gene TRBJ1-5; the D is unclear. CDR3 length: 14 residues. The V end lost 7 bases, the J end lost 3 bases, and 13 bases lay between the germline ends. In germline, CDR1 is MNHNS, CDR2 SASEGT.

The V gene is TRBV5-4, the J gene TRBJ1-1, with a weak D call TRBD1 (6 bases). CDR3 length: 13 residues. In germline, CDR1 is SGHNT, CDR2 YYREEE (reference sequence). V lost 2 bases, J lost 10 bases, and 15 bases lay in between. The CDR3 loop reads CASSFWGQIGAFF. As DNA, the CDR3 is TGTGCCAGCAGCTTTTGGGGGCAGATCGGAGCTTTCTTT. The full variable domain, rest sourced from reference TRBV5-4 and TRBJ1-1, is ETGVTQSPTHLIKTRGQQVTLRCSSQSGHNTVSWYQQALGQGPQFIFQYYREEENGRGNFPPRFSGLQFPNYSSELNVNALELDDSALYLCASSFWGQIGAFFGQGTRLTVV.

V usage is TRBV6-1 and J usage is TRBJ2-1; the D is unclear. The germline V gene has CDR1 MNHNS and CDR2 SASEGT. V was pared by 2 bases and J by 2 bases, with 7 bases between. This CDR3 is built from 14 residues. The CDR3 bases are TGTGCCAGCAGTGAAACTGGGCCCTACAATGAGCAGTTCTTC. Translated, it gives CASSETGPYNEQFF.

The gene calls are TRBV5-5 and TRBJ1-4; the D gene is possibly TRBD1 (6 bases). CDR3 length: 15 amino acids. V was pared by 4 bases and J by 7 bases, with 17 bases between. Germline V gene lookup returns CDR1 SGHKS and CDR2 YYEKEE (reference sequence). This chain's CDR3 is CASSGTLRGGEKLFF. For the CDR3, the DNA is TGTGCCAGCAGCGGTACCTTGAGGGGGGGTGAAAAACTGTTTTTT. Full variable domain (outside the CDR3, taken from reference TRBV5-5 and TRBJ1-4): DAGVTQSPTHLIKTRGQQVTLRCSPISGHKSVSWYQQVLGQGPQFIFQYYEKEERGRGNFPDRFSARQFPNYSSELNVNALLLGDSALYLCASSGTLRGGEKLFFGSGTQLSVL.

V gene TRBV14 combines with J gene TRBJ2-1; D not certain. Trimming left V 1 base short and J 0 bases short, with 16 bases between. Germline assignment: CDR1 SGHDN and CDR2 FVKESK. The CDR3 runs to 18 residues. CDR3 sequence reads: CASSQAAFRRSSYNEQFF. CDR3 bases: TGTGCCAGCAGCCAAGCGGCCTTCAGAAGGAGCTCCTACAATGAGCAGTTCTTC.